Listed below are T cell receptor beta chains from one sample, sequenced in a study of graft-versus-host responses after intestinal transplantation. The repertoire was sequenced with immunoSEQ multiplex PCR; TCRdb's copy has only in-frame clones and lacks some. Here the sample spans more than 65,000 clones, approximately 87% being singletons. Their cognate antigens are unknown. The sequenced sample was unstimulated CD4+ T cells sorted from spleen or lymph node cells, obtained before transplant. All receptors derive from a human donor who was the organ donor for an intestinal transplant. Each CDR3 is given with its conserved first and last residue. The order of the fields is V gene, D gene, clone size, J gene, CDR3 DNA, CDR3 protein. D genes are given only for firm matches. Expanded clones get a size class; other rows say once, few or many, or leave the size out.

v_gene: TRBV5-1; d_gene: -; abundance: -; j_gene: TRBJ1-1; CDR3nt: TGCGCCAGCAGCGTCCTCCTTGGGCGCTCGAACACTGAAGCTTTCTTT; CDR3aa: CASSVLLGRSNTEAFF
v_gene: TRBV14; d_gene: TRBD1; abundance: -; j_gene: TRBJ1-1; CDR3nt: TGTGCCAGCAGTCTCCCGACAGGGGGCTGGGACACTGAAGCTTTCTTT; CDR3aa: CASSLPTGGWDTEAFF
v_gene: TRBV9; d_gene: TRBD2; abundance: -; j_gene: TRBJ2-6; CDR3nt: TGTGCCAGCAGCCCTGCCCCGGGACTAGCGGGCCCTGGGGCCAACGTCCTGACTTTC; CDR3aa: CASSPAPGLAGPGANVLTF
v_gene: TRBV7-2; d_gene: -; abundance: -; j_gene: TRBJ1-1; CDR3nt: TGTGCCAGCAGCTCCCTCAGATTTGAAGCTTTCTTT; CDR3aa: CASSSLRFEAFF
v_gene: TRBV2; d_gene: -; abundance: -; j_gene: TRBJ2-3; CDR3nt: TGTGCCAGCAGTTCTCAGGGAAAGAGCACAGATACGCAGTATTTT; CDR3aa: CASSSQGKSTDTQYF
v_gene: TRBV25-1; d_gene: -; abundance: -; j_gene: TRBJ1-1; CDR3nt: TGTGCCAGCAGACAGAACACTGAAGCTTTCTTT; CDR3aa: CASRQNTEAFF
v_gene: TRBV6-1; d_gene: -; abundance: -; j_gene: TRBJ1-5; CDR3nt: TGTGCCAGCAGTGAAGCCACTATCGGGGGACAGCCCCAGCATTTT; CDR3aa: CASSEATIGGQPQHF
v_gene: TRBV6-5; d_gene: TRBD2; abundance: once; j_gene: TRBJ2-5; CDR3nt: TGTGCCAGCAGTTATCGCGGGGGGCCTGAGACCCAGTACTTC; CDR3aa: CASSYRGGPETQYF
v_gene: TRBV4-3; d_gene: -; abundance: -; j_gene: TRBJ2-5; CDR3nt: TGCGCCAGCAGCCAAGACAGCGCACGGACCCAGTACTTC; CDR3aa: CASSQDSARTQYF
v_gene: TRBV11-2; d_gene: -; abundance: -; j_gene: TRBJ2-1; CDR3nt: TGTGCCAGCAGCTTATACGGGGATGAGCAGTTCTTC; CDR3aa: CASSLYGDEQFF
v_gene: TRBV30; d_gene: -; abundance: once; j_gene: TRBJ1-2; CDR3nt: TGTGCCTGGAGTCGGAGGGGAAACTATGGCTACACCTTC; CDR3aa: CAWSRRGNYGYTF
v_gene: TRBV19; d_gene: TRBD1; abundance: -; j_gene: TRBJ2-2; CDR3nt: TGTGCCAGTAGTCTTACCGGGACAGCGAACACCGGGGAGCTGTTTTTT; CDR3aa: CASSLTGTANTGELFF
v_gene: TRBV19; d_gene: -; abundance: once; j_gene: TRBJ1-1; CDR3nt: TGTGCCAGTATACGTCAGGGAGGGAGGACTGAAGCTTTCTTT; CDR3aa: CASIRQGGRTEAFF
v_gene: TRBV10-3; d_gene: -; abundance: -; j_gene: TRBJ2-2; CDR3nt: TGTGCCATCAGTAACCGGTTGGGGGGAGGTGTCGGGGAGCTGTTTTTT; CDR3aa: CAISNRLGGGVGELFF
v_gene: TRBV10-1; d_gene: TRBD1; abundance: few; j_gene: TRBJ1-2; CDR3nt: TGCGCCAGCAGTGAGTCCGGGACAGGCCCTTACACCTTC; CDR3aa: CASSESGTGPYTF